This T cell receptor (beta chain) was sequenced in a study of T-cell reconstitution after alpha-beta-depleted transplantation in children. Construction of the TCRbeta library involved unique molecular identifiers. TCRdb re-called the PCR reads with MiXCR, one entry per CDR3 protein. The table shows 200,000 to 250,000 distinct CDR3 sequences, with about a tenth occurring only once. A remark on this clonotype: The antigen remains undetermined.

The germline V and J ends were trimmed by 5 bases and 4 bases, with 11 bases remaining between them. Per the germline V gene, CDR1 is LNHNV and CDR2 is YYDKDF (reference sequence). This CDR3 comprises 14 residues. Notes on the study in general: Counts and diversity of T cells one year after transplant came mostly from newly produced T cells. At day 60, the high TCRbeta diversity found in some patients originated from recipient T cells and thymic progenitors that had survived.

The J gene is TRBJ2-2, the V gene TRBV15; tentatively, D is TRBD1 or TRBD2 (6 bases each). The sequenced sample was PBMCs, obtained before TCRalphabeta/CD19-depleted stem cell transplant. The receptor comes from a child younger than two with acute myeloid leukemia, due to receive a stem cell transplant. The chain's CDR3 is CATSLGGGTGELFF. The CDR3 DNA reads TGTGCCACCAGCCTAGGAGGGGGCACCGGGGAGCTGTTTTTT.